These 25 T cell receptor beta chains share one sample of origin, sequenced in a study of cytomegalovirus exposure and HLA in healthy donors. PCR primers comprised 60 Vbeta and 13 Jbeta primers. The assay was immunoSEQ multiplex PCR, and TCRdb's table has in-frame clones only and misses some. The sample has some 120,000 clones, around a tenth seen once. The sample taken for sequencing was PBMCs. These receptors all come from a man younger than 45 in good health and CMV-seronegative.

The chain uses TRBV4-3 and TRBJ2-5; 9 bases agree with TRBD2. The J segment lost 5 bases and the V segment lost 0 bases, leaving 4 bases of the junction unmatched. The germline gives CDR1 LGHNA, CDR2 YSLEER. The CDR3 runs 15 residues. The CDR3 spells CASSQERGGVETQYF. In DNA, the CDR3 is TGCGCCAGCAGCCAAGAGCGGGGGGGCGTGGAGACCCAGTACTTC.

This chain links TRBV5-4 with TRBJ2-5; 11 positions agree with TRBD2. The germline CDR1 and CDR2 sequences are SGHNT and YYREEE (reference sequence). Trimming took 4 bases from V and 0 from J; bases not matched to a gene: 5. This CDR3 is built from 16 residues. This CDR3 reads CASSRLAGTYQETQYF. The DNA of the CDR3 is TGTGCCAGCAGCCGACTAGCGGGAACGTACCAAGAGACCCAGTACTTC.

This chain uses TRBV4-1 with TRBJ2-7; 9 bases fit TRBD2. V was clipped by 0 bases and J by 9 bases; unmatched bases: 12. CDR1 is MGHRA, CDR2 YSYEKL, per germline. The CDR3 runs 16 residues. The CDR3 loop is CASSQEGLAGTGGQYF. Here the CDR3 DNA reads TGCGCCAGCAGCCAAGAGGGGCTAGCGGGGACGGGGGGGCAGTACTTC.

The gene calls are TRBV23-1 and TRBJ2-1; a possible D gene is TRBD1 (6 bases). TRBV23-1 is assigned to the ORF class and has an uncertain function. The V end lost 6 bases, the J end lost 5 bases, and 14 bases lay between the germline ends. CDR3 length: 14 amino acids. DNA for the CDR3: TGCGCCAGCAGACTCACTCGGACAGACAATGAGCAGTTCTTC. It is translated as CASRLTRTDNEQFF.

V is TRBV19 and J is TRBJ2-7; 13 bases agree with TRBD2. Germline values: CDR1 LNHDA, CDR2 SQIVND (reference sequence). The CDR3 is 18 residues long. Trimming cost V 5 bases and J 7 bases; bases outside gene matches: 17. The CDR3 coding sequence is TGTGCCAGTAGTTCACGGACTAGCGGGGGCTCCCCCTACGGGGAGCAGTACTTC. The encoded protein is CASSSRTSGGSPYGEQYF.

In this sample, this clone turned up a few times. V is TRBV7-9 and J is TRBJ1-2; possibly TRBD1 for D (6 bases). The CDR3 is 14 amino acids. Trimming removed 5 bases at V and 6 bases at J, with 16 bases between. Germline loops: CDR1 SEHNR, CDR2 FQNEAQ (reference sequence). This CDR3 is CASSRTSGADGYTF. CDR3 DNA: TGTGCCAGCAGCCGGACCTCAGGGGCTGATGGCTACACCTTC.

This chain's CDR3 is CAWVRGQGAYEQYF. The CDR3 DNA is TGTGCCTGGGTTAGGGGACAGGGGGCCTACGAGCAGTACTTC. This sequence joins TRBV30 and TRBJ2-7, with 11 bases fitting TRBD1. CDR3 size: 14 residues. Germline CDR1 and CDR2: GTSNPN and SVGIG (reference sequence). Germline trimming cut 5 bases from V and 2 bases from J; bases unmatched to any gene: 5.

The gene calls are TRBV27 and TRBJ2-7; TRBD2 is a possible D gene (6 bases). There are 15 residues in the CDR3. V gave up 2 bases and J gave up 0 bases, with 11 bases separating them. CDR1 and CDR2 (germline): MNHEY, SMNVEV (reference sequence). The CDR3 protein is CASSLIGRDSYEQYF. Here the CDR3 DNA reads TGTGCCAGCAGTTTAATCGGGCGGGACTCCTACGAGCAGTACTTC.

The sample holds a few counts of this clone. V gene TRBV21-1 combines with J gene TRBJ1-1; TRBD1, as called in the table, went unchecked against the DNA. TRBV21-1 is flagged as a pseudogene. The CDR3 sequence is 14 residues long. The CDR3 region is CASSHSTGNTEAFF. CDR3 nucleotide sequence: TGTGCCAGTTCGCATTCCACAGGGAACACTGAAGCTTTCTTT.

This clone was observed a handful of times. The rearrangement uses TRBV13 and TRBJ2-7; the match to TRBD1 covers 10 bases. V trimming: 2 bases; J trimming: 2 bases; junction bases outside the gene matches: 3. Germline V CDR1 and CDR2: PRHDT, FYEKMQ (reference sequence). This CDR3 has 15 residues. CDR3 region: CASSLMGQGTYEQYF. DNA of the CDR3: TGTGCCAGCAGCTTAATGGGACAGGGGACCTACGAGCAGTACTTC.

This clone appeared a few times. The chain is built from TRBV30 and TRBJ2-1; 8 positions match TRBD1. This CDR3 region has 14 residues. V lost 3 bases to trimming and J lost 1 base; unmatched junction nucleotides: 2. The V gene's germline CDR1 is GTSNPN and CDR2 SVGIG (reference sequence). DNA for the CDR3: TGTGCCTGGAGGGGACAGGTTTCCTACAATGAGCAGTTCTTC. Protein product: CAWRGQVSYNEQFF.

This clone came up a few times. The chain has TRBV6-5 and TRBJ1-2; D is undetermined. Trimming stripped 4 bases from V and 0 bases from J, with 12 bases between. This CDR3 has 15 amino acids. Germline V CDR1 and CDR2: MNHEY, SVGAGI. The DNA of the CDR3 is TGTGCCAGCAGTTCGAGGGCCCGAGCTAACTATGGCTACACCTTC. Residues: CASSSRARANYGYTF.

CDR3 protein: CASSLAAGGEQYF. In nucleotides, the CDR3 is TGTGCCAGCAGCTTGGCCGCGGGAGGCGAGCAGTACTTC. The chain combines TRBV5-6 with TRBJ2-7; 8 bases are shared with TRBD2. The CDR3 length is 13 residues. V was pared by 0 bases and J by 6 bases, with 2 bases of the junction left unmatched. Germline values: CDR1 SGHDT, CDR2 YYEEEE.

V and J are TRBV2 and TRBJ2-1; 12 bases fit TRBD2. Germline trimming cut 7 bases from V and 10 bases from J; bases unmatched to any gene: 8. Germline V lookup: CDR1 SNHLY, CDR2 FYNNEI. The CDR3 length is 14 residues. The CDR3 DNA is TGTGCCAGCACTCAACTAGCGGGAGGAGTAGAGCAGTTCTTC. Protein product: CASTQLAGGVEQFF.

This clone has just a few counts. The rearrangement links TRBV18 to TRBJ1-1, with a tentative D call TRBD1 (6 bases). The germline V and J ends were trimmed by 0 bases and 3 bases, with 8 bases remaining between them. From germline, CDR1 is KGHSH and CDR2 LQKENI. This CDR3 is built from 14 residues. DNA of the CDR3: TGTGCCAGCTCACCACCGAACAGGGACACTGAAGCTTTCTTT. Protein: CASSPPNRDTEAFF.

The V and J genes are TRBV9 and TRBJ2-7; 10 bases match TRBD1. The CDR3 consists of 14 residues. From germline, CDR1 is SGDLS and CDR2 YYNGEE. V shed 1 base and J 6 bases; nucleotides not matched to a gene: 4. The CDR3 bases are TGTGCCAGCAGCGTATTACGGACAGGGGGCGAGCAGTACTTC. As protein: CASSVLRTGGEQYF.

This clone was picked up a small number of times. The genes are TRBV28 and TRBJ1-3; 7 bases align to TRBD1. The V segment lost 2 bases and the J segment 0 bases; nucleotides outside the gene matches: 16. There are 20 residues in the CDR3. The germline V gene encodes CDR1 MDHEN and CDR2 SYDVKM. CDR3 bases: TGTGCCAGCAGTTTAACTCCCGGGACAGCGAGGGAGCCCTCTGGAAACACCATATATTTT. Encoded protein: CASSLTPGTAREPSGNTIYF.

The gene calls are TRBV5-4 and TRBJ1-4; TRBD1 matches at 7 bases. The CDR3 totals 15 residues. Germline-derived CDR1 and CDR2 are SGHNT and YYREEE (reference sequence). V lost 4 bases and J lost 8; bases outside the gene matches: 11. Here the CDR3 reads CASSPSRDREEKLFF. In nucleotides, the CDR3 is TGTGCCAGCAGCCCTTCCCGCGACAGGGAGGAAAAACTGTTTTTT.

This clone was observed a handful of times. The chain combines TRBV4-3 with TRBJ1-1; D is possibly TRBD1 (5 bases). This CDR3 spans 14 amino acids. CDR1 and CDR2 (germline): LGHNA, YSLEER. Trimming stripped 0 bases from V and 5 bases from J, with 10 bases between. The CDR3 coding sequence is TGCGCCAGCAGCCAAGAGTCAGGGCGGACTGAAGCTTTCTTT. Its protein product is CASSQESGRTEAFF.

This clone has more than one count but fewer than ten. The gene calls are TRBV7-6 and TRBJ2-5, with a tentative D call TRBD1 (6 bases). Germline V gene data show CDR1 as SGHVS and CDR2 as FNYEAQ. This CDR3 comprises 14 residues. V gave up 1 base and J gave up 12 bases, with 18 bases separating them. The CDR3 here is CASSLGGQRRVKYF. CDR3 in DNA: TGTGCCAGCAGCTTAGGGGGGCAAAGACGGGTGAAGTACTTC.

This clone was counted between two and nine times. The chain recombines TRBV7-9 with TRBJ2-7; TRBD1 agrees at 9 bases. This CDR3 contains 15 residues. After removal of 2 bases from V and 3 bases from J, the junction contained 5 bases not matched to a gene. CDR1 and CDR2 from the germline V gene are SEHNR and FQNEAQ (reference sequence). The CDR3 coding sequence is TGTGCCAGCAGCTTATCGGGGACAGGGTACTACGAGCAGTACTTC. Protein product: CASSLSGTGYYEQYF.

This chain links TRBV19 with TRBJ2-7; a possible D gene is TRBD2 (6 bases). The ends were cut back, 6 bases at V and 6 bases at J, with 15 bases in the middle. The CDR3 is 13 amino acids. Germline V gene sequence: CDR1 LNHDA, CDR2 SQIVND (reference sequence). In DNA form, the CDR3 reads TGTGCCAGTAGCAACCGTCCCGGGGGCGAGCAGTACTTC. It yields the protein CASSNRPGGEQYF.

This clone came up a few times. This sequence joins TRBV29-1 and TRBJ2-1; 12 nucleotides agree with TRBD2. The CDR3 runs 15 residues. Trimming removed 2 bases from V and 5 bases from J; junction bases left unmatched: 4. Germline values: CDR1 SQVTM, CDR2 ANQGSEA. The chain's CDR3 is CSVESPSGGDNEQFF. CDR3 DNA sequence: TGCAGCGTTGAATCCCCTAGCGGGGGGGACAATGAGCAGTTCTTC.

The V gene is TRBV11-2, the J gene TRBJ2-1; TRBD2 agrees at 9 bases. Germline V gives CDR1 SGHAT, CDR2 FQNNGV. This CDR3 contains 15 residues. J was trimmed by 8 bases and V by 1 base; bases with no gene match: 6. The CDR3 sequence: CASSLGLAGDDEQFF. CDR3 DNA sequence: TGTGCCAGCAGCTTAGGCTTAGCGGGGGACGATGAGCAGTTCTTC.

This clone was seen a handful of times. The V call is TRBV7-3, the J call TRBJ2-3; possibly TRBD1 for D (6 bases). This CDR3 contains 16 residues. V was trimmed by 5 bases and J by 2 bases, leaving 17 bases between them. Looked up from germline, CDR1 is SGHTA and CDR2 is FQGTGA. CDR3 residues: CASSQGSRVPTDTQYF. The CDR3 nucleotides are TGTGCCAGCAGCCAGGGGTCCCGGGTCCCCACAGATACGCAGTATTTT.